This T cell receptor beta chain was obtained from a study of tumor-infiltrating lymphocytes in localized non-small cell lung cancer. Overall study results and limits: Different pieces of the same tissue were used for each assay. Tumor T-cell fraction from TCR sequencing was not associated with recurrence-free survival (p = 0.61). Compared with uninvolved lung, tumors showed higher T cell infiltration by TCRbeta sequencing.

V trimming: 4 bases; J trimming: 7 bases; junction bases outside the gene matches: 4. The CDR3 runs to 12 residues. Germline V CDR1 and CDR2: SEHNR, FQNEAQ (reference sequence). Sequencing was performed with immunoSEQ multiplex PCR; in TCRdb, only in-frame clones are kept and a portion is missing. The sample shows about 12,000 clones, more than 70% of them seen only once. This clone occurred once. As yet, its antigen is unknown. This TCR was sampled from a human donor with non-small cell lung cancer. V and J are TRBV7-9 and TRBJ2-7; TRBD2 matches 7 bases. Material: lung tumor tissue. The CDR3 region is CASSSMGGEQYF. The CDR3 region has the DNA TGTGCCAGCAGCTCGATGGGAGGGGAGCAGTACTTC.